This TCR beta chain is drawn from a study of patients and donors after allogeneic stem cell transplantation. TCRdb re-derived calls from the RT-PCR reads in MiXCR, one entry per CDR3 protein. The top ten clones hold approximately 60% of a sample with some 90,000 distinct CDR3 sequences, around 46% of them seen once. The CDR3 loop spans 13 amino acids. Germline V lookup: CDR1 LNHNV, CDR2 YYDKDF (reference sequence). V lost 0 bases, J lost 2 bases, and 1 base lay in between. The table lists this clonotype with a few counts. This chain uses TRBV15 with TRBJ1-4; D not certain. This clonotype was obtained from a human donor who was either an allogeneic HSCT recipient or a stem cell or donor lymphocyte infusion donor (not recorded which). It is not recorded whose cells these are; they may come from a transplant donor. The source material was blood, either unsorted or a sorted T cell fraction (not recorded which). The CDR3 protein is CATSRDTNEKLFF. The CDR3 nucleotides are TGTGCCACCAGCAGAGATACTAATGAAAAACTGTTTTTT.